The 22 T cell receptor beta chains listed next were all sequenced from one sample in a study of control samples from healthy donors and cancer patients. TCRdb keeps only in-frame clones here, not all; method: immunoSEQ multiplex PCR. Of about 51,000 clones listed, around nine tenths were seen once; the top ten hold roughly 1.5%. The sample taken for sequencing was PBMCs. The origin of the receptors is a man in his forties or fifties with colorectal cancer.

The chain recombines TRBV19 with TRBJ2-3; 8 bases match TRBD2. The CDR3 has 16 residues. V shed 2 bases and J 0 bases; nucleotides not matched to a gene: 4. Germline assignment: CDR1 LNHDA and CDR2 SQIVND (reference sequence). As DNA, the CDR3 is TGTGCCAGTAGTATACCTAGCGGGCCTAGCACAGATACGCAGTATTTT. Encoded protein: CASSIPSGPSTDTQYF.

This clone was recorded only once. V usage is TRBV5-5 and J usage is TRBJ2-1; 11 bases fit TRBD2. The CDR3 runs 19 residues. Trimming removed 2 bases from V and 0 bases from J; junction bases left unmatched: 10. Germline V gene lookup returns CDR1 SGHKS and CDR2 YYEKEE (reference sequence). Written as DNA, the CDR3 is TGTGCCAGCAGCTTCTCGGGACTAGCGGCAAAGAGCTCCTACAATGAGCAGTTCTTC. Translated, it gives CASSFSGLAAKSSYNEQFF.

V and J are TRBV30 and TRBJ1-1; D possibly corresponds to TRBD1 (5 bases). In germline, CDR1 is GTSNPN, CDR2 SVGIG (reference sequence). The CDR3 spans 13 residues. Deletions cut 5 bases from V and 1 base from J, with 11 bases between. This CDR3 is CAWRWGGNTEAFF. CDR3 nucleotide sequence: TGTGCCTGGCGGTGGGGGGGGAACACTGAAGCTTTCTTT. Looking up the rest from reference TRBV30 and TRBJ1-1 gives the full variable domain: SQTIHQWPATLVQPVGSPLSLECTVEGTSNPNLYWYRQAAGRGLQLLFYSVGIGQISSEVPQNLSASRPQDRQFILSSKKLLLSDSGFYLCAWRWGGNTEAFFGQGTRLTVV.

This clone showed up just a few times. This sequence joins TRBV6-6 and TRBJ2-7, with 9 nucleotides matching TRBD2. The germline V gene has CDR1 MNHNY and CDR2 SVGAGI (reference sequence). The CDR3 is made up of 17 amino acids. Trimming removed 6 bases from V and 3 bases from J; junction bases left unmatched: 15. As DNA, the CDR3 is TGTGCCAGCAGCCGATGGGGTGGTAGCGGGAGACTCTACGAGCAGTACTTC. It yields the protein CASSRWGGSGRLYEQYF.

The chain is built from TRBV5-4 and TRBJ2-1; D is uncertain. V was clipped by 3 bases and J by 4 bases, with 14 bases between them. This CDR3 spans 15 amino acids. The germline gives CDR1 SGHNT, CDR2 YYREEE (reference sequence). The CDR3 here is CASSSDRLTYNEQFF. The CDR3 DNA sequence: TGTGCCAGCAGCTCGGACCGCCTCACTTACAATGAGCAGTTCTTC.

This clone was found once. The rearrangement joins TRBV7-9 to TRBJ2-7; D uncertain. The CDR3 is 14 amino acids. The V gene lost 5 bases and the J gene lost 3 bases, with 14 bases spanning the gap. Germline CDR1 SEHNR, CDR2 FQNEAQ (reference sequence). CDR3 DNA: TGTGCCAGCAGCATCTCGACTCGACTCTACGAGCAGTACTTC. Residues: CASSISTRLYEQYF.

This clone was recorded once. The chain employs TRBV10-3 and TRBJ2-5, with no clear D. The length of the CDR3 is 15 residues. Germline CDR1 ENHRY, CDR2 SYGVKD. V lost 2 bases and J 5 bases, leaving 15 bases between the germline ends. This chain's CDR3 is CAISEVGGPQETQYF. CDR3 bases: TGTGCCATCAGTGAGGTGGGCGGCCCGCAGGAGACCCAGTACTTC.

The chain recombines TRBV6-6 with TRBJ2-7, with TRBD1 matching 8 bases. CDR3 length: 13 amino acids. After removal of 4 bases from V and 2 bases from J, the junction contained 1 base not matched to a gene. Germline loops: CDR1 MNHNY, CDR2 SVGAGI (reference sequence). CDR3 sequence: CASSWDRTYEQYF. Here the CDR3 DNA reads TGTGCCAGCAGTTGGGACAGGACCTACGAGCAGTACTTC.

The chain has TRBV28 and TRBJ2-7, with a weak D call TRBD1 (6 bases). The V gene's germline CDR1 is MDHEN and CDR2 SYDVKM. The CDR3 is 17 residues long. Trimming removed 5 bases at V and 4 bases at J, with 24 bases between. Written as DNA, the CDR3 is TGTGCCAGCAGTCTCACAGGGAATTCCGACCCCCCTTACGAGCAGTACTTC. Its translation is CASSLTGNSDPPYEQYF.

This sequence joins TRBV7-6 and TRBJ2-7; 9 nucleotides agree with TRBD2. Trimming cost V 5 bases and J 3 bases; bases outside gene matches: 11. Per germline, CDR1 SGHVS and CDR2 FNYEAQ. This CDR3 is 16 amino acids long. In DNA, the CDR3 is TGTGCCAGCAGCCCATCTGGCGGGAGGGGGGACTACGAGCAGTACTTC. Its translation is CASSPSGGRGDYEQYF.

DNA of the CDR3: TGTGCCAGCAGTTACTCGGTACGAGGTGGCCAGCATTTT. Residues: CASSYSVRGGQHF. The chain recombines TRBV6-7 with TRBJ1-5; D not resolved. TRBV6-7 is an ORF; its function is uncertain. The CDR3 spans 13 residues. Trimming took off 0 bases at V and 12 bases at J, with 12 bases between the two ends.

V is TRBV5-5 and J is TRBJ1-5; D gene ambiguous. V lost 0 bases and J lost 1, with 8 bases in between. CDR3 size: 15 residues. Germline CDR1 reads SGHKS; CDR2 reads YYEKEE (reference sequence). CDR3 sequence: CASSLGRGSNQPQHF. CDR3 bases: TGTGCCAGCAGCTTGGGGCGGGGAAGCAATCAGCCCCAGCATTTT.

This rearrangement joins TRBV14 to TRBJ2-1; TRBD1 is a possible D gene (5 bases). This CDR3 has 19 residues. CDR1 and CDR2 (germline): SGHDN, FVKESK. V was pared by 0 bases and J by 4 bases, with 22 bases between. The CDR3 here is CASSQDSIRTGRTYNEQFF. The CDR3 coding sequence is TGTGCCAGCAGCCAAGACAGTATACGAACCGGCAGGACATACAATGAGCAGTTCTTC.

The J gene is TRBJ1-6, the V gene TRBV3-1 (or the pseudogene TRBV3-2); no definite D call. The CDR3 extends over 14 amino acids. The V and J ends lost 0 bases and 10 bases respectively, with 10 bases between them. CDR1 and CDR2 (germline): LGHDT, YNNKEL (reference sequence). In DNA, the CDR3 is TGTGCCAGCAGCCAAGATTCCGGGTACTCACCCCTCCACTTT. Translated: CASSQDSGYSPLHF.

This chain connects TRBV7-9 to TRBJ2-7; D is possibly TRBD1 (5 bases). This CDR3 comprises 14 residues. Germline V CDR1 and CDR2: SEHNR, FQNEAQ (reference sequence). Trimming pared 4 bases from V and 2 bases from J, leaving 12 bases between. DNA for the CDR3: TGTGCCAGCAGCTCAACAGGAGTCCCCTACGAGCAGTACTTC. Protein sequence: CASSSTGVPYEQYF.

This clone has more than one count but fewer than ten. The rearrangement links TRBV19 to TRBJ1-2; a possible D gene is TRBD1 (6 bases). The CDR3 totals 16 residues. Trimming shortened V by 4 bases and J by 2 bases, and 17 bases separated the two germline ends. Per germline, CDR1 LNHDA and CDR2 SQIVND (reference sequence). DNA for the CDR3: TGTGCCAGTAGTACCCTAAGGGGGACGGCGAACTATGGCTACACCTTC. It yields the protein CASSTLRGTANYGYTF.

The chain carries TRBV25-1 and TRBJ2-7; D is perhaps TRBD1 or TRBD2 (5 bases each). The V end lost 6 bases, the J end lost 2 bases, and 14 bases lay between the germline ends. From germline, CDR1 is MGHDK and CDR2 SYGVNS. This CDR3 spans 14 amino acids. The CDR3 is CASSPRDATYEQYF. Written as DNA, the CDR3 is TGTGCCAGCAGCCCCCGGGACGCCACCTACGAGCAGTACTTC.

The chain recombines TRBV11-2 with TRBJ2-5; no definite D call. This CDR3 contains 13 residues. Germline V lookup: CDR1 SGHAT, CDR2 FQNNGV. The V end lost 5 bases, the J end lost 2 bases, and 9 bases lay between the germline ends. The CDR3 DNA is TGTGCCAGCAGCAGGTCACTTCAAGAGACCCAGTACTTC. This translates into CASSRSLQETQYF.

This rearrangement joins TRBV11-2 to TRBJ2-7, with no clear D. The V and J ends lost 4 bases and 4 bases respectively, with 14 bases between them. CDR1 is SGHAT, CDR2 FQNNGV, per germline. This CDR3 is built from 14 residues. CDR3 in amino acids: CASSSTKTGYEQYF. DNA of the CDR3: TGTGCCAGCAGCTCCACAAAGACCGGTTACGAGCAGTACTTC.

The chain is built from TRBV7-2 and TRBJ2-7, with D perhaps TRBD2 (5 bases). The CDR3 is 13 amino acids. Trimming took 2 bases from V and 5 from J, leaving 10 bases between them. From germline, CDR1 is SGHTA and CDR2 FQGNSA. The CDR3 region is CASSLRLAHEQYF. The CDR3 bases are TGTGCCAGCAGCTTACGGCTAGCCCACGAGCAGTACTTC.

The chain links TRBV5-1 to TRBJ2-7; D may be TRBD1 or TRBD2 (5 bases each). Between the trimmed V and J ends, which lost 5 bases and 5 bases, there was a span of 23 bases. The CDR3 loop spans 16 amino acids. Germline CDR1 is SGHRS and CDR2 is YFSETQ. The CDR3 region has the DNA TGCGCCAGCAGAACCTCTACGCTGGCACTGGGACACGAGCAGTACTTC. It translates to CASRTSTLALGHEQYF.

V gene TRBV4-1 combines with J gene TRBJ2-1; 9 bases match TRBD2. Unmatched junction bases numbered 8, after V lost 4 bases and J lost 4 bases. The CDR3 is 16 residues long. In germline, CDR1 is MGHRA, CDR2 YSYEKL. Here the CDR3 reads CASSPVVAGAYNEQFF. CDR3 DNA sequence: TGCGCCAGCAGCCCCGTGGTAGCGGGGGCATACAATGAGCAGTTCTTC.